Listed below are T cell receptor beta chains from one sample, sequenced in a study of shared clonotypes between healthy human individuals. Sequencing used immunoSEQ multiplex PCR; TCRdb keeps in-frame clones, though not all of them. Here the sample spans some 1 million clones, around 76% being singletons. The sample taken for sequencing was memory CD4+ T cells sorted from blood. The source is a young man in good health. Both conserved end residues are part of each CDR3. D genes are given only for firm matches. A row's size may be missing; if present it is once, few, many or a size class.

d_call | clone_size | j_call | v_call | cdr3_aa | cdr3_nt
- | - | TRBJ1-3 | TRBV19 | CASSLTGRGDSGNTIYF | TGTGCCAGTAGTCTAACAGGGCGAGGAGACTCTGGAAACACCATATATTTT
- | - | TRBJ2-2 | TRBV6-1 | CASSEEGTPGGELFF | TGTGCCAGCAGTGAAGAAGGGACCCCGGGCGGGGAGCTGTTTTTT
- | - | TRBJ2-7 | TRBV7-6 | CASSRSRDYEQYF | TGTGCCAGCAGCAGATCTAGGGACTACGAGCAGTACTTC
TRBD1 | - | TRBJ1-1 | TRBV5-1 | CASSFAGTGMTEAFF | TGCGCCAGCAGCTTCGCCGGGACAGGGATGACTGAAGCTTTCTTT
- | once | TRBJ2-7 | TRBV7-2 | CASSLRGGLEQYF | TGTGCCAGCAGCTTAAGGGGGGGCTTAGAGCAGTACTTC
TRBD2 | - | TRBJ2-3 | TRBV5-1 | CASSLVGSGVDDTQYF | TGCGCCAGCAGCTTGGTTGGTAGCGGGGTCGACGATACGCAGTATTTT
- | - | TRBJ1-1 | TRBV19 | CASSMDRLNTEAFF | TGTGCCAGTAGTATGGACAGATTGAACACTGAAGCTTTCTTT
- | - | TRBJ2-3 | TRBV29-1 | CSVAFGTDTQYF | TGCAGCGTCGCATTTGGCACAGATACGCAGTATTTT
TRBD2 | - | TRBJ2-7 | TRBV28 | CASNSPRVLAGTRAFYEQYF | TGTGCCAGCAACTCCCCGAGGGTCCTAGCGGGAACGCGGGCTTTCTACGAGCAGTACTTC
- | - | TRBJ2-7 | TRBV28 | CASSLSSGAYEQYF | TGTGCCAGCAGTTTAAGTTCAGGGGCCTACGAGCAGTACTTC
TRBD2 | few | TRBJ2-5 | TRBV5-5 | CASSLATSGGQRRETQYF | TGTGCCAGCAGCTTGGCGACTAGCGGGGGGCAAAGGCGAGAGACCCAGTACTTC
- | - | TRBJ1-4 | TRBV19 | CASHREFNEKLFF | TGTGCCAGTCACAGGGAGTTCAATGAAAAACTGTTTTTT
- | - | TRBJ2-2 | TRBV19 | CASSPIDRTPGELFF | TGTGCCAGTAGTCCAATAGACAGGACGCCCGGGGAGCTGTTTTTT
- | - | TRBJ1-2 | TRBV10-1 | CASSESGGTYASYTF | TGCGCCAGCAGTGAGTCGGGGGGGACCTATGCGAGCTACACCTTC
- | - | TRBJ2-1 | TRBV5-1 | CASSLGPRGEQFF | TGCGCCAGCAGCCTCGGGCCCCGGGGTGAGCAGTTCTTC
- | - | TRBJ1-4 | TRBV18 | CASSRIHDSNEKLFF | TGTGCCAGCTCCCGGATCCATGACAGTAATGAAAAACTGTTTTTT
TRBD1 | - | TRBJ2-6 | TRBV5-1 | CASSYPGTGVHSGANVLTF | TGCGCCAGCAGCTACCCCGGGACAGGGGTCCACTCTGGGGCCAACGTCCTGACTTTC
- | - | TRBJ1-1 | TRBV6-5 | CASGGGWGNTEAFF | TGTGCCAGCGGCGGAGGATGGGGGAACACTGAAGCTTTCTTT
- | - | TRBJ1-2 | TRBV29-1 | CSVDSANYGYTF | TGCAGCGTCGACAGTGCTAACTATGGCTACACCTTC
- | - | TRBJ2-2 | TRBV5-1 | CASNWEATGAGELFF | TGCGCCAGCAACTGGGAGGCTACAGGGGCGGGGGAGCTGTTTTTT
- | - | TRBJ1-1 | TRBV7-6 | CASSRGVNTEAFF | TGTGCCAGCAGTAGAGGGGTGAACACTGAAGCTTTCTTT
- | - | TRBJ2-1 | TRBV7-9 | CASSLGRSYNEQFF | TGTGCCAGCAGCTTAGGTCGCTCCTACAATGAGCAGTTCTTC
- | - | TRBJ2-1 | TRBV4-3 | CASSQDGGASPQFF | TGCGCCAGCAGCCAAGATGGGGGAGCCTCACCGCAGTTCTTC
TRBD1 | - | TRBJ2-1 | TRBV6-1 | CASKPGQSSYNEQFF | TGTGCCAGCAAACCGGGACAGAGCTCCTACAATGAGCAGTTCTTC
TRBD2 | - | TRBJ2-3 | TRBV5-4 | CASSLPGTSGLADTQYF | TGTGCCAGCAGCTTGCCCGGGACTAGCGGGTTGGCAGATACGCAGTATTTT
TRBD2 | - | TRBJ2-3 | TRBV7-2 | CASSRSGGGTPDTQYF | TGTGCCAGCAGCCGTTCGGGCGGGGGTACCCCAGATACGCAGTATTTT
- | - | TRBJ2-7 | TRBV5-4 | CASSLNARGSREQYF | TGTGCCAGCAGCCTAAATGCTAGAGGGAGTCGCGAGCAGTACTTC
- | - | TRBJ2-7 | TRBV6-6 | CASSSHSTSSYEQYF | TGTGCCAGCAGTTCACATTCGACTAGCTCCTACGAGCAGTACTTC
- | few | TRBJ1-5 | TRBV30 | CAWSVGQISNQPQHF | TGTGCCTGGAGTGTAGGGCAGATTAGCAATCAGCCCCAGCATTTT
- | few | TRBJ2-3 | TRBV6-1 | CASRRDIGTQYF | TGTGCCAGCAGGAGGGATATCGGTACGCAGTATTTT
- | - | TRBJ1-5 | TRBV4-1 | CASSQAVTRSNQPQHF | TGCGCCAGCAGCCAAGCTGTAACGCGCAGCAATCAGCCCCAGCATTTT
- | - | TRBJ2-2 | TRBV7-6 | CASSPPSSGELFF | TGTGCCAGCAGCCCGCCTAGTAGCGGGGAGCTGTTTTTT
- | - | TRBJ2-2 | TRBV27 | CASSHNGAGELFF | TGTGCCAGCAGTCACAATGGGGCCGGGGAGCTGTTTTTT
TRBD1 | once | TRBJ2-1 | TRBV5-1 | CASSRQGSYNEQFF | TGCGCCAGCAGCAGACAGGGCTCCTACAATGAGCAGTTCTTC
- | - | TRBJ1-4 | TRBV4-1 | CASSQDPDSLNEKLFF | TGCGCCAGCAGCCAAGATCCGGACAGCCTTAATGAAAAACTGTTTTTT
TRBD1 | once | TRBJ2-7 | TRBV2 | CASSRGTGVGEQYF | TGTGCCAGCAGTCGTGGGACAGGAGTCGGGGAGCAGTACTTC
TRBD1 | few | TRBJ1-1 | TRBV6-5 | CASGTRGLAFF | TGTGCCAGCGGTACAAGGGGGCTAGCTTTCTTT
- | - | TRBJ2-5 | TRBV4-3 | CASSQARLAETQYF | TGCGCCAGCAGCCAAGCCAGGCTGGCGGAGACCCAGTACTTC
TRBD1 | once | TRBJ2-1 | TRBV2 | CASRPGGTGEQFF | TGTGCCAGCAGGCCAGGGGGTACGGGTGAGCAGTTCTTC
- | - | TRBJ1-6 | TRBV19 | CASSIVRVITSDSSPLHF | TGTGCCAGTAGTATCGTACGGGTAATAACTTCGGATTCTTCACCCCTCCACTTT